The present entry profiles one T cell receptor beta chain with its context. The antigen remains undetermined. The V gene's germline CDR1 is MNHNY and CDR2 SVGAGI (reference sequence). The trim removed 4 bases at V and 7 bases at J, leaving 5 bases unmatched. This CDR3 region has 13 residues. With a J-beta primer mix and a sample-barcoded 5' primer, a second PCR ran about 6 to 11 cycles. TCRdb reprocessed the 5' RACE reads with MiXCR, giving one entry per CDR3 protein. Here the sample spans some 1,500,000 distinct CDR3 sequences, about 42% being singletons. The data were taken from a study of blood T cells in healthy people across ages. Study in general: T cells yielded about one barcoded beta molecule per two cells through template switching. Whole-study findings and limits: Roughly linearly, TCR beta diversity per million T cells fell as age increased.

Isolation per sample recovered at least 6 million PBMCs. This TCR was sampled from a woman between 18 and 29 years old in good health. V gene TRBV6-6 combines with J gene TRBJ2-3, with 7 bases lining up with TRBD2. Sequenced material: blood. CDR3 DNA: TGTGCCAGCAGTTGGGCGGGAGAATATACGCAGTATTTT. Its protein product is CASSWAGEYTQYF.